This T cell receptor (beta chain) derives from a study of cytomegalovirus exposure and HLA in healthy donors. Turning to the study itself: HLA-typed donors were the source of roughly 80 million unique TCRs held in an early data release.

CDR1 is MNHEY and CDR2 is SVGAGI in the germline V gene. This CDR3 has 15 amino acids. V was trimmed by 2 bases and J by 8 bases, leaving 15 bases between them. Primers: 60 Vbeta forward and 13 Jbeta reverse. Original processing methods: The count from a later analysis was 65 million to 90 million unique TCR beta chains, some 12 million of them shared. The method was immunoSEQ multiplex PCR; TCRdb's version includes in-frame clones alone and lacks a portion of them. That table furnishes V, J and clone size, whereas the DNA furnished D and trimming. The sample lists 60,000 to 70,000 clones; over 60% were seen once. The study's findings and limits: As was reported, the HLA-A and HLA-B alleles of most subjects were accurately predicted from TCR beta sequences.

Comments on this clone: Its antigen is not known.

The chain combines TRBV6-5 with TRBJ1-4; D is undetermined. The sequenced sample was PBMCs. The receptor comes from a woman aged 45-65 years in good health and CMV-seronegative. Written as DNA, the CDR3 is TGTGCCAGCAGTTACCAAGCGTTAAGGAGCGAAAAACTGTTTTTT. Translating gives CASSYQALRSEKLFF.